The text below deals with one T cell receptor beta chain. Using immunoSEQ multiplex PCR, the repertoire was profiled, and TCRdb retains in-frame clones only, with some absent. Of around 450,000 clones listed, 80% to 95% are singletons. Regarding treatment: 19 received Ad26.COV2.S at low or high dose, single or two shots; five or six received placebo; per-sample allocation not given. Sample collection was performed on day 63 after the first vaccine or placebo injection. This entry is derived from a study of Ad26.COV2.S vaccination and SARS-CoV-2 variants. This receptor was obtained from a person aged 18 to 65 who received the Ad26.COV2.S COVID-19 vaccine or a placebo. The specimen comprised peripheral blood, sampled in a trial of Ad26.COV2.S vaccine versus placebo.

This CDR3 is CASSPLPGQGGETQYF. The CDR3 DNA sequence: TGTGCCAGCTCACCACTACCGGGACAGGGGGGAGAGACCCAGTACTTC. The V gene is TRBV18, the J gene TRBJ2-5, with 11 bases matching TRBD1. The CDR3 is 16 residues long. With V trimmed by 1 base and J by 4 bases, 5 bases remained unmatched. Germline CDR1 reads KGHSH; CDR2 reads LQKENI.